Given below is one T cell receptor beta chain in context. A second PCR of about 7 to 12 cycles used a sample-barcoded 5' primer and a J-beta primer mix. TCRdb re-derived calls from the 5' RACE reads in MiXCR, one entry per CDR3 protein. The table has around 1,000,000 distinct CDR3 sequences, around 27% seen once. The CDR3 runs 16 residues. The V gene's germline CDR1 is KGHSH and CDR2 LQKENI. Trimming left V 0 bases short and J 2 bases short, with 13 bases between. The sample is drawn from a study of blood T cells in healthy people across ages. Another study also made use of these data, one on T cells of mothers and their children.

The chain uses TRBV18 and TRBJ1-2; D might be TRBD1 (6 bases). Sequenced: blood. This receptor was taken from a girl aged 2-10 years in good health. The CDR3 DNA follows: TGTGCCAGCTCACCACCGACAGGCCATAAGAACTATGGCTACACCTTC. It codes for CASSPPTGHKNYGYTF.